The text below deals with one TCR beta chain. Which cohort a participant joined came from the clinical history participants gave. Participants classified as exposed had met a COVID-19 case within 2 weeks before study entry. This sample was included in a study of blood T cell repertoires in COVID-19. Overall study context: Spain, Italy and the United States supplied samples that represented acute and convalescent COVID-19.

Germline values: CDR1 MGHDK, CDR2 SYGVNS. The CDR3 runs to 15 residues. Trimming cost V 4 bases and J 7 bases; bases outside gene matches: 10. As originally analysed: Quantification of nucleated cells was approximated via reference gene primer amplification. Repertoires were generated with immunoSEQ multiplex PCR, while TCRdb's copy carries only in-frame clones and drops some. The DNA gave D and trimming, while V, J and clone size come from that table. The sample lists 250,000 to 300,000 clones, just under 90% occurring once. The rearrangement joins TRBV25-1 to TRBJ2-3, with 8 bases that match TRBD1. The receptor's source is a woman between 45 and 65 years old who had been exposed to COVID-19. The material sequenced was PBMCs or T cells enriched from blood (not recorded which). The CDR3 coding sequence is TGTGCCAGCAGTGCCGGGACAGGACGAGGATATACGCAGTATTTT. Its translation: CASSAGTGRGYTQYF.